This TCR beta chain was identified during a study of shared clonotypes between healthy human individuals. The wider study: Researchers drew samples from two women and a few men aged 18 to 49.

This clone turned up a few times. TCRdb keeps only in-frame clones here, not all; method: immunoSEQ multiplex PCR. The sample comprises roughly 1,800,000 clones, less than 95% of which are singletons, and more than 0.95% rests with the top ten. The CDR3 sequence is 15 residues long. Trimming removed 4 bases at V and 3 bases at J, with 13 bases between. From germline, CDR1 is MGHRA and CDR2 YSYEKL. Naive CD8 populations comprised CD45RO-negative cells positively selected for CCR7, excluding terminally differentiated effector memory CD45RA+ cells. Every contributor of samples was a Caucasian grown-up residing in Nashville, Tennessee.

The chain couples TRBV4-1 to TRBJ1-5; D is ambiguous. The sequence derives from a man aged 18 to 29 in good health. Specimen: naive CD8+ T cells sorted from blood. Here the CDR3 reads CASSPPPGSNQPQHF. CDR3 nucleotides: TGCGCCAGCAGCCCTCCCCCGGGGTCCAATCAGCCCCAGCATTTT.